These 4 T cell receptor beta chains were sequenced from one sample in a study of shared clonotypes between healthy human individuals. The data were produced by immunoSEQ multiplex PCR, yet TCRdb's version contains in-frame clones alone and is incomplete. The sample carries approximately 2,300,000 clones, around 92% recorded once. Sequenced sample: naive CD4+ T cells from PBMCs. Documented subset: CD45RA+ positively selected. These TCRs come from a man aged 18 to 29 in good health. Some clones in this sample may be carry-over from other donors' samples.

Notes on this clone: The same CDR3 is also encoded by other DNA sequences in this sample. V gene TRBV5-1 combines with J gene TRBJ2-7; D gene unclear. The CDR3 covers 14 residues. Trimming pared 0 bases from V and 2 bases from J, leaving 9 bases between. Germline CDR1 reads SGHRS; CDR2 reads YFSETQ. CDR3 amino acids: CASSLGQAAYEQYF. CDR3 DNA: TGCGCCAGCAGCTTGGGTCAGGCAGCCTACGAGCAGTACTTC.

This chain connects TRBV11-2 to TRBJ2-5; 9 bases align to TRBD1. Germline assignment: CDR1 SGHAT and CDR2 FQNNGV. The CDR3 totals 17 residues. The ends lost 6 bases at V and 5 bases at J; junction bases unmatched: 16. CDR3 region: CASRQVARQGVGETQYF. CDR3 bases: TGTGCCAGCAGACAGGTTGCGAGACAGGGGGTCGGGGAGACCCAGTACTTC.

A note on this clone: This same CDR3 is encoded by further DNA sequences in the sample. The chain recombines TRBV6-1 with TRBJ2-4; D unresolved. CDR1 is MNHNS and CDR2 is SASEGT in the germline V gene. The CDR3 runs to 15 residues. V lost 1 base and J 0 bases, leaving 7 bases between the germline ends. DNA for the CDR3: TGTGCCAGCAGTGAAGTTTCTCTAGCCAAAAACATTCAGTACTTC. This codes for CASSEVSLAKNIQYF.

About this clone: Different DNA sequences within this sample yield the same CDR3. The chain employs TRBV28 and TRBJ1-2; D is perhaps TRBD1 (5 bases). Germline loops: CDR1 MDHEN, CDR2 SYDVKM. V shed 3 bases and J shed 4 bases, with 9 bases lying between them. The CDR3 sequence is 13 residues long. In DNA, the CDR3 is TGTGCCAGCAGTTTTAGCGGGGGCTATGGCTACACCTTC. As protein: CASSFSGGYGYTF.